The 11 T cell receptor beta chains below all came from one sample that was sequenced in a study of cytomegalovirus exposure and HLA in healthy donors (dated by TCRdb to about 2017). Receptor libraries were prepared by the immunoSEQ multiplex PCR assay. For the multiplex PCR, a mixture combining 60 forward primers for TCR Vbeta segments and 13 reverse primers for TCR Jbeta segments was used. TCRdb holds this immuneACCESS table with in-frame rearrangements only. Some clones are missing; in checked studies, unresolved V genes explain under half, and the rest has no known cause. For this sample there are 95,000 to 150,000 clones; 75% to 85% appear just once. The ten largest clones represent 9% to 9.5% of the sample. Sequenced material: PBMCs. All receptors derive from a woman aged 45-65 years in good health and CMV-seropositive.

The J gene is TRBJ2-3, the V gene TRBV7-9; 8 nucleotides match TRBD2. Losses at the gene ends were 6 bases for V and 2 bases for J; bases not matched to a gene: 7. CDR3 length: 15 amino acids. Germline V gene lookup returns CDR1 SEHNR and CDR2 FQNEAQ (reference sequence). This CDR3 is CASRSLRGATDTQYF. The CDR3 DNA sequence: TGTGCCAGCAGATCCCTGCGGGGGGCCACAGATACGCAGTATTTT.

This chain joins TRBV30 and TRBJ2-7; unclear D gene. Germline CDR1 GTSNPN, CDR2 SVGIG (reference sequence). This CDR3 region has 14 residues. The germline V and J ends were trimmed by 4 bases and 1 base, with 14 bases remaining between them. DNA of the CDR3: TGTGCCTGGAAGTGGCGGCCTACTTCCTACGAGCAGTACTTC. Its translation: CAWKWRPTSYEQYF. Together with reference TRBV30 and TRBJ2-7, the CDR3 gives the full variable domain: SQTIHQWPATLVQPVGSPLSLECTVEGTSNPNLYWYRQAAGRGLQLLFYSVGIGQISSEVPQNLSASRPQDRQFILSSKKLLLSDSGFYLCAWKWRPTSYEQYFGPGTRLTVT.

This chain joins TRBV9 and TRBJ1-4; TRBD1 aligns across 8 bases. This CDR3 comprises 15 residues. Germline CDR1 SGDLS, CDR2 YYNGEE. The junction had 6 bases not matched to a gene; V was cut back by 3 bases and J by 5 bases. The CDR3 is CASSAGQGINEKLFF. CDR3 sequence (DNA): TGTGCCAGCAGCGCCGGACAGGGCATAAATGAAAAACTGTTTTTT.

This clone was detected a few times. Written as DNA, the CDR3 is TGCAGCGTTGTAGGGGGCGGTGGAAACACCATATATTTT. It translates to CSVVGGGGNTIYF. The rearrangement joins TRBV29-1 to TRBJ1-3; 7 nucleotides line up with TRBD1. This CDR3 is built from 13 residues. Germline V lookup: CDR1 SQVTM, CDR2 ANQGSEA. V was pared by 4 bases and J by 3 bases, with 3 bases of the junction left unmatched. The full variable domain, with the rest looked up from reference TRBV29-1 and TRBJ1-3, is SAVISQKPSRDICQRGTSLTIQCQVDSQVTMMFWYRQQPGQSLTLIATANQGSEATYESGFVIDKFPISRPNLTFSTLTVSNMSPEDSSIYLCSVVGGGGNTIYFGEGSWLTVV.

This sequence joins TRBV20-1 and TRBJ2-7; D is unresolved. There are 11 residues in the CDR3. From germline, CDR1 is DFQATT and CDR2 SNEGSKA (reference sequence). Trimming cost V 0 bases and J 6 bases, with 6 bases left between them. CDR3 bases: TGCAGTGCTAGAGAGACTGCCGAGCAGTACTTC. It codes for CSARETAEQYF.

Worth noting for this clone: Its ends do not fully match the called genes, so a read error is possible. Other DNA sequences from this sample encode an identical CDR3 as well. The V gene is TRBV30, the J gene TRBJ1-5, with 8 bases aligning to TRBD1. CDR1 is GTSNPN, CDR2 SVGIG, per germline (reference sequence). The CDR3 is made up of 13 amino acids. This chain's CDR3 is CAWTTGGNQPQHF. CDR3 nucleotide sequence: TGTGCCTGGACTACAGGGGGAAATCAGCCCCAGCACTTT.

The rearrangement joins TRBV6-4 to TRBJ2-2, with no clear D. V gave up 6 bases and J gave up 1 base, with 9 bases separating them. This CDR3 is 14 amino acids long. From germline, CDR1 is MRHNA and CDR2 SNTAGT. The CDR3 region is CASSRLQNTGELFF. CDR3 nucleotide sequence: TGTGCCAGCAGCCGGTTGCAGAACACCGGGGAGCTGTTTTTT.

This clone was counted once. J is TRBJ2-6 and V is TRBV4-3; D perhaps matches TRBD1 (5 bases). Germline V gene lookup returns CDR1 LGHNA and CDR2 YSLEER. The CDR3 spans 17 residues. V shed 1 base and J shed 3 bases, with 13 bases lying between them. The DNA of the CDR3 is TGCGCCAGCAGCCAAGCGGCAGGGTCGATTGGGGCCAACGTCCTGACTTTC. This codes for CASSQAAGSIGANVLTF.

This clone was recorded a few times. V gene TRBV2 combines with J gene TRBJ1-2; 11 bases agree with TRBD1. In germline, CDR1 is SNHLY, CDR2 FYNNEI. With 6 bases clipped from V and 7 bases from J, the junction kept 4 bases outside the gene matches. The CDR3 covers 13 residues. The CDR3 DNA reads as TGTGCCAGCAGGATAGGACAGGGGGCTGGCTACACCTTC. Its translation is CASRIGQGAGYTF. The variable domain in full, with the rest retrieved from reference TRBV2 and TRBJ1-2, is EPEVTQTPSHQVTQMGQEVILRCVPISNHLYFYWYRQILGQKVEFLVSFYNNEISEKSEIFDDQFSVERPDGSNFTLKIRSTKLEDSAMYFCASRIGQGAGYTFGSGTRLTVV.

The chain couples TRBV7-2 to TRBJ2-7; 8 bases align to TRBD1. CDR3 length equals 14 residues. Germline V gives CDR1 SGHTA, CDR2 FQGNSA. J was trimmed by 2 bases and V by 0 bases; bases with no gene match: 0. The CDR3 DNA is TGTGCCAGCAGCTTAGCGGGACAGGCCTACGAGCAGTACTTC. Its translation is CASSLAGQAYEQYF.

This clone has only one observation. The chain has TRBV30 and TRBJ1-5; D uncertain. Germline V lookup: CDR1 GTSNPN, CDR2 SVGIG (reference sequence). Trimming took 0 bases from V and 2 from J, leaving 11 bases between them. This CDR3 has 15 residues. This chain's CDR3 is CAWSVLGVGNQPQHF. DNA for the CDR3: TGTGCCTGGAGTGTACTGGGCGTCGGCAATCAGCCCCAGCATTTT. Based on the CDR3 plus reference TRBV30 and TRBJ1-5, the full variable domain is SQTIHQWPATLVQPVGSPLSLECTVEGTSNPNLYWYRQAAGRGLQLLFYSVGIGQISSEVPQNLSASRPQDRQFILSSKKLLLSDSGFYLCAWSVLGVGNQPQHFGDGTRLSIL.